The 25 T cell receptor beta chains below all came from one sample that was sequenced in a study of cytomegalovirus exposure and HLA in healthy donors. A multiplex PCR was run with 60 Vbeta primers and 13 Jbeta primers. The method was immunoSEQ multiplex PCR; TCRdb's version includes in-frame clones alone and lacks a portion of them. The data hold roughly 230,000 clones, with around nine tenths observed a single time. The sample consisted of PBMCs. These receptors all come from a girl aged 2 to 9 in good health and CMV-seronegative.

The rearrangement joins TRBV5-5 to TRBJ2-1; no definite D call. From germline, CDR1 is SGHKS and CDR2 YYEKEE (reference sequence). This CDR3 contains 12 residues. Between the trimmed V and J ends, which lost 3 bases and 7 bases, there was a span of 8 bases. CDR3 bases: TGTGCCAGCAGCTACACATTGAATGAGCAGTTCTTC. Translating gives CASSYTLNEQFF.

The J gene is TRBJ1-6, the V gene TRBV27; TRBD1 agrees at 10 bases. The ends lost 5 bases at V and 9 bases at J; junction bases unmatched: 13. This CDR3 has 17 amino acids. Germline V gene sequence: CDR1 MNHEY, CDR2 SMNVEV (reference sequence). CDR3 residues: CASSAFPGTGVGSPLHF. The CDR3 region has the DNA TGTGCCAGCAGTGCTTTCCCCGGGACAGGGGTGGGTTCACCCCTCCACTTT.

The chain is built from TRBV7-8 and TRBJ2-1; 9 bases match TRBD2. The CDR3 sequence is 16 residues long. The V gene's germline CDR1 is SGHVS and CDR2 FQNEAQ. V was clipped by 4 bases and J by 4 bases; unmatched bases: 8. CDR3 protein: CASSSPPSGVYNEQFF. The CDR3 nucleotides are TGTGCCAGCAGCTCGCCCCCTAGCGGGGTATACAATGAGCAGTTCTTC.

This clone occurred once. V is TRBV28 and J is TRBJ2-7; a weak D match, TRBD2 (6 bases). Trimming stripped 7 bases from V and 0 bases from J, with 16 bases between. In germline, CDR1 is MDHEN, CDR2 SYDVKM. This CDR3 region has 15 residues. CDR3 in DNA: TGTGCCAGCAAAGGAGGGACGGGCAGCTCCTACGAGCAGTACTTC. It specifies CASKGGTGSSYEQYF.

This chain connects TRBV21-1 to TRBJ2-7; the table calls TRBD2, which could not be checked here. TRBV21-1 is a pseudogene. This CDR3 has 16 residues. In DNA form, the CDR3 reads TGTGCCAGCAGCAGGCGAATATGGAGATTCACCTACGAGCAGTACTTC. Translated, it gives CASSRRIWRFTYEQYF.

CDR3 in DNA: TGCGCCAGCAGCATGGGGGCCAGGGGCACTGAAGCTTTCTTT. Residues: CASSMGARGTEAFF. This sequence joins TRBV4-1 and TRBJ1-1; possible D gene TRBD1, 6 bases. Germline CDR1 reads MGHRA; CDR2 reads YSYEKL. V was clipped by 5 bases and J by 4 bases, with 14 bases between them. This CDR3 is 14 amino acids long.

The V gene is TRBV27, the J gene TRBJ1-1, with unresolved D. The germline V and J ends were trimmed by 5 bases and 0 bases, with 10 bases remaining between them. The CDR3 extends over 14 amino acids. CDR1 is MNHEY and CDR2 is SMNVEV in the germline V gene (reference sequence). The DNA of the CDR3 is TGTGCCAGCAGTCGGCTTACAGTGAACACTGAAGCTTTCTTT. Its translation is CASSRLTVNTEAFF.

The rearrangement joins TRBV5-1 to TRBJ1-3; D is unclear. The CDR3 loop spans 15 amino acids. The germline V gene has CDR1 SGHRS and CDR2 YFSETQ. V was trimmed by 2 bases and J by 0 bases, leaving 9 bases between them. CDR3 in DNA: TGCGCCAGCAGCTTCGACTCAGACTCTGGAAACACCATATATTTT. Amino acids: CASSFDSDSGNTIYF.

V and J are TRBV6-1 and TRBJ2-7, with D unclear. The V gene's germline CDR1 is MNHNS and CDR2 SASEGT. The CDR3 is 11 amino acids. Trimming removed 6 bases from V and 7 bases from J, with 10 bases in between. The CDR3 loop reads CASSLTGEQYF. For the CDR3, the DNA is TGTGCCAGCAGCCTCACCGGGGAGCAGTACTTC.

The V and J genes are TRBV11-2 and TRBJ2-2, with 8 bases lining up with TRBD1. CDR1 is SGHAT and CDR2 is FQNNGV in the germline V gene. The CDR3 sequence is 15 residues long. V was clipped by 1 base and J by 9 bases; unmatched bases: 7. The CDR3 coding sequence is TGTGCCAGCAGCTTAGGGCAGGGGGCGAAATGGGAGCTGTTTTTT. It is translated as CASSLGQGAKWELFF.

The V and J genes are TRBV27 and TRBJ1-6, with D possibly TRBD1 on 5 matching bases. CDR1 and CDR2 (germline): MNHEY, SMNVEV (reference sequence). The CDR3 spans 18 residues. V lost 3 bases, J lost 1 base, and 16 bases lay in between. CDR3 residues: CASSFLQGGESYNSPLHF. Written as DNA, the CDR3 is TGTGCCAGCAGTTTTCTCCAGGGAGGAGAGTCCTATAATTCACCCCTCCACTTT.

The chain links TRBV6-6 to TRBJ2-1; perhaps TRBD1 as D (5 bases). With 2 bases removed from V and 5 bases from J, the gap between germline ends came to 13 bases. This CDR3 is built from 15 residues. Germline CDR1 MNHNY, CDR2 SVGAGI (reference sequence). The CDR3 bases are TGTGCCAGCAGTTACGGATCACTGGACAACAATGAGCAGTTCTTC. Its translation is CASSYGSLDNNEQFF.

V is TRBV18 and J is TRBJ2-1; 10 bases align to TRBD2. V shed 3 bases and J 3 bases; nucleotides not matched to a gene: 5. The CDR3 totals 16 residues. Germline V lookup: CDR1 KGHSH, CDR2 LQKENI. In nucleotides, the CDR3 is TGTGCCAGCTCACCTTACGCTAGCGGGGGCTACAATGAGCAGTTCTTC. The encoded protein is CASSPYASGGYNEQFF.

The chain employs TRBV4-1 and TRBJ2-2; D perhaps matches TRBD1 (6 bases). Germline V gene lookup returns CDR1 MGHRA and CDR2 YSYEKL. The CDR3 is 15 residues long. V was pared by 1 base and J by 6 bases, with 12 bases between. CDR3 protein: CASSQAQGWAGELFF. In nucleotides, the CDR3 is TGCGCCAGCAGCCAAGCTCAGGGGTGGGCCGGGGAGCTGTTTTTT.

The chain recombines TRBV28 with TRBJ2-3, with 7 positions matching TRBD1. Per the germline V gene, CDR1 is MDHEN and CDR2 is SYDVKM. This CDR3 region has 14 residues. The J segment lost 3 bases and the V segment lost 2 bases, leaving 2 bases of the junction unmatched. CDR3 loop: CASSLPGGTDTQYF. CDR3 sequence (DNA): TGTGCCAGCAGTTTACCAGGGGGTACAGATACGCAGTATTTT.

The chain joins TRBV6-1 to TRBJ2-5, with 8 bases matching TRBD1. The CDR3 is made up of 16 amino acids. V lost 4 bases and J lost 0; bases outside the gene matches: 7. Germline V gives CDR1 MNHNS, CDR2 SASEGT. CDR3 bases: TGTGCCAGCAGTGGGTCCCGGGACAGGCACCAAGAGACCCAGTACTTC. This encodes CASSGSRDRHQETQYF.

V usage is TRBV6-5 and J usage is TRBJ2-3; 7 positions match TRBD1. The V gene end was trimmed by 0 bases and the J gene end by 14 bases; junction bases not matched to a gene: 11. CDR1 is MNHEY, CDR2 SVGAGI, per germline. CDR3 length: 14 residues. CDR3 in DNA: TGTGCCAGCAGTTACTCGGACAGGATTTTAGTTTTGTATTTT. Translated: CASSYSDRILVLYF.

The chain is built from TRBV27 and TRBJ1-2, with 7 bases that match TRBD1. This CDR3 spans 15 amino acids. Looked up from germline, CDR1 is MNHEY and CDR2 is SMNVEV (reference sequence). V trimming: 5 bases; J trimming: 8 bases; junction bases outside the gene matches: 14. In DNA form, the CDR3 reads TGTGCCAGCAGTCCTTCCCCAGGGGGAAGTGCCGGCTACACCTTC. Residues: CASSPSPGGSAGYTF.

Here the CDR3 DNA reads TGTGCCAGCAGTGCGGGAGTTCCCACCGGGGAGCTGTTTTTT. Its protein is CASSAGVPTGELFF. This chain connects TRBV11-3 to TRBJ2-2, with 7 bases fitting TRBD2. From germline, CDR1 is SGHNT and CDR2 YENEEA. With 6 bases clipped from V and 4 bases from J, the junction kept 5 bases outside the gene matches. The CDR3 is 14 residues long.

This chain connects TRBV30 to TRBJ2-3; 7 bases line up with TRBD2. The CDR3 totals 13 residues. Germline V gene lookup returns CDR1 GTSNPN and CDR2 SVGIG (reference sequence). V was pared by 4 bases and J by 2 bases, with 3 bases of the junction left unmatched. CDR3 loop: CAWTSGVTDTQYF. For the CDR3, the DNA is TGTGCCTGGACTAGCGGAGTCACAGATACGCAGTATTTT.

V and J are TRBV19 and TRBJ2-1, with TRBD2 matching 12 bases. Trimming at V came to 7 bases and at J to 5 bases, leaving 9 bases not matched to a gene. This CDR3 comprises 16 residues. The V gene's germline CDR1 is LNHDA and CDR2 SQIVND (reference sequence). The CDR3 loop is CASTTGTSGQNNEQFF. CDR3 DNA sequence: TGTGCCAGTACCACCGGGACTAGCGGGCAGAACAATGAGCAGTTCTTC. The variable domain in full, with the rest retrieved from reference TRBV19 and TRBJ2-1, is DGGITQSPKYLFRKEGQNVTLSCEQNLNHDAMYWYRQDPGQGLRLIYYSQIVNDFQKGDIAEGYSVSREKKESFPLTVTSAQKNPTAFYLCASTTGTSGQNNEQFFGPGTRLTVL.

The CDR3, as DNA: TGTGCCACCAGCGGGGGCAGGGTAGACACCATATATTTT. Amino acids: CATSGGRVDTIYF. J is TRBJ1-3 and V is TRBV15, with D possibly matching TRBD1 (6 bases). The length of the CDR3 is 13 residues. Trimming removed 5 bases from V and 8 bases from J, with 13 bases in between. Germline V gene lookup returns CDR1 LNHNV and CDR2 YYDKDF (reference sequence).

A note on this clone: Germline and junction disagree at one end, which may indicate a read error. The chain employs TRBV28 and TRBJ2-1; 11 positions agree with TRBD1. Germline lookup yields CDR1 MDHEN and CDR2 SYDVKM. The CDR3 totals 15 residues. CDR3 amino acids: CASSSGQGANNGQFF. CDR3 nucleotide sequence: TGTGCCAGCAGTTCCGGACAGGGGGCGAACAATGGGCAGTTCTTC.

The V and J genes are TRBV9 and TRBJ2-1, with 7 bases lining up with TRBD2. With V trimmed by 4 bases and J by 7 bases, 14 bases remained unmatched. This CDR3 comprises 16 residues. The germline CDR1 and CDR2 sequences are SGDLS and YYNGEE. The CDR3: CASSPRRDYSGNEQFF. Written as DNA, the CDR3 is TGTGCCAGCAGCCCCCGCCGGGACTACTCTGGGAATGAGCAGTTCTTC.

This chain joins TRBV20-1 and TRBJ2-7; TRBD2 matches 11 bases. The germline V gene has CDR1 DFQATT and CDR2 SNEGSKA (reference sequence). This CDR3 comprises 11 residues. CDR3 loop: CISGGAGEQYF. The CDR3 nucleotides read TGCATTAGCGGGGGGGCCGGTGAGCAGTACTTC.